The clone carrying this TCR beta chain was seen at least ten times. Antigen unknown. These data belong to a study of prognosis after radiotherapy for stage I lung cancer. Study at large: Distant metastases arose in a handful of patients, median roughly 7 months post-radiotherapy; fewer than 17 had no significant progression. Study-wide results and caveats: Patients who had metastases reportedly showed TRBV and TRBJ gene usage that varied from that of patients who did not.

V dropped 4 bases and J dropped 0; count of bases not matched to a gene: 10. The CDR3 runs to 17 residues. Per the germline V gene, CDR1 is LNHDA and CDR2 is SQIVND (reference sequence). From genomic DNA, two-round multiplex PCR was used to amplify TCR beta CDR3. The first PCR round targeted every TRBV and TRBJ gene with specific primers. A second round of PCR was carried out using universal primers. TCRdb processed the multiplex PCR reads anew with MiXCR; each CDR3 protein has one entry. The sample records tens of thousands of distinct CDR3 sequences, around a quarter being singletons. CT and PET/CT found no node involvement in any patient, and none had received chemotherapy or radiotherapy before or had other malignancies.

The receptor was derived from a donor over 45 with non-small cell lung cancer. This material consisted of PBMCs, taken before or after stereotactic body radiation therapy (not recorded which). The rearrangement joins TRBV19 to TRBJ1-2; 8 nucleotides line up with TRBD1. The CDR3 sequence: CASSTTTGALANYGYTF. Written as DNA, the CDR3 is TGTGCCAGTAGTACGACGACAGGGGCCCTAGCTAACTATGGCTACACCTTC.